One sample yielded the 16 T cell receptor beta chains listed below, sequenced in a study of spatial heterogeneity in lung cancer. The time point was: sample taken at primary tumor resection. From the 5' RACE reads, TCRdb called clonotypes with MiXCR, one entry per CDR3 protein. The sample holds fewer than 4,500 distinct CDR3 sequences; approximately 9% are singletons and the top ten take 5.5% to 8%. This sample comprised normal lung tissue next to the tumor, obtained at surgery. All receptors come from a female donor with early-stage non-small cell lung cancer.

This clonotype is judged medium-sized. The rearrangement joins TRBV29-1 to TRBJ2-5; D unclear. V was clipped by 3 bases and J by 5 bases, with 13 bases between them. The CDR3 runs 13 residues. Germline CDR1 SQVTM, CDR2 ANQGSEA. CDR3 sequence (DNA): TGCAGCGTTGATAAGGGTCCTCGCGAGACCCAGTACTTC. As protein: CSVDKGPRETQYF.

There are many counts of this clonotype. This chain uses TRBV20-1 with TRBJ1-5; 10 bases are a match to TRBD1. CDR1 is DFQATT, CDR2 SNEGSKA, per germline (reference sequence). V lost 5 bases to trimming and J lost 4 bases; unmatched junction nucleotides: 14. CDR3 size: 17 residues. The CDR3 loop reads CSALLGQGGFGNQPQHF. The CDR3 nucleotides read TGCAGTGCTTTACTCGGACAGGGGGGTTTCGGGAATCAGCCCCAGCATTTT.

This clonotype came up many times. The V and J genes are TRBV30 and TRBJ2-7, with D hard to call. Trimming took off 1 base at V and 6 bases at J, with 7 bases between the two ends. Germline CDR1 is GTSNPN and CDR2 is SVGIG (reference sequence). The CDR3 sequence is 11 residues long. DNA for the CDR3: TGTGCCTGGAGTGGTAGAGGCGAGCAGTACTTC. Translation gives CAWSGRGEQYF.

This clonotype was seen repeatedly, ten times or more. A junction boundary mismatches the germline segment, possibly from a read error. The chain recombines TRBV10-2 with TRBJ2-5; TRBD2 agrees at 10 bases. Looked up from germline, CDR1 is WSHSY and CDR2 is SAAADI. CDR3 length: 14 residues. In DNA form, the CDR3 reads TGCGCCAGCACTGAGCGGGGGGGCAGGGAGACCCAGTACTTC. Protein product: CASTERGGRETQYF.

In this sample, this clonotype is medium-sized. The genes are TRBV4-1 and TRBJ1-1, with 9 nucleotides matching TRBD1. The germline CDR1 and CDR2 sequences are MGHRA and YSYEKL. Germline trimming cut 2 bases from V and 4 bases from J; bases unmatched to any gene: 5. The CDR3 contains 15 residues. The CDR3 DNA is TGCGCCAGCAGCCAAACAGGGGGCGCATTCACTGAAGCTTTCTTT. This codes for CASSQTGGAFTEAFF.

By sample share, this clonotype is medium-sized. The V gene is TRBV6-5, the J gene TRBJ2-1; 8 bases fit TRBD2. The V gene end was trimmed by 8 bases and the J gene end by 4 bases; junction bases not matched to a gene: 7. The CDR3 has 14 residues. From germline, CDR1 is MNHEY and CDR2 SVGAGI. The CDR3, as DNA: TGTGCCAGCGAATCGGCTAGCGGGTACAATGAGCAGTTCTTC. Its protein product is CASESASGYNEQFF.

This clonotype was observed a few times. Sequence at one end of the junction differs from germline and may be a read error. This chain connects TRBV27 to TRBJ2-2, with D hard to call. Germline CDR1 and CDR2: MNHEY and SMNVEV (reference sequence). The CDR3 is 12 residues long. CDR3 sequence reads: CKGILSSGELFF. CDR3 nucleotide sequence: TGCAAGGGCATCCTGTCGAGCGGGGAGCTGTTTTTT.

This clonotype qualifies as medium-sized. This chain joins TRBV4-2 and TRBJ2-3; 13 bases agree with TRBD2. Germline CDR1 and CDR2: LGHNA and YNFKEQ. CDR3 size: 16 residues. V trimming: 3 bases; J trimming: 4 bases; junction bases outside the gene matches: 4. The CDR3: CASSHQLAGGPDTQYF. Written as DNA, the CDR3 is TGTGCCAGCAGCCACCAACTAGCGGGGGGGCCAGATACGCAGTATTTT.

This clonotype has a count of ten or more. V and J are TRBV5-1 and TRBJ2-2, with 9 nucleotides matching TRBD1. The CDR3 consists of 15 residues. CDR1 and CDR2 from the germline V gene are SGHRS and YFSETQ. V shed 4 bases and J 9 bases; nucleotides not matched to a gene: 10. The CDR3 nucleotides read TGCGCCAGCAGCGGGGGACAGGGCAACTTGTGGGAGCTGTTTTTT. Its protein product is CASSGGQGNLWELFF.

This clonotype was seen many times. A clone one base away is much larger, so this may be a read error. The rearrangement uses TRBV29-1 and TRBJ2-3; D may be TRBD1 (6 bases). Germline CDR1 and CDR2: SQVTM and ANQGSEA. The CDR3 is 12 residues long. This CDR3 reads CSAEVNQGTIFF. In DNA form, the CDR3 reads TGCAGCGCTGAAGTCAATCAGGGGACAATTTTTTTT.

This clonotype is labeled as medium-sized. V and J are TRBV3-1 and TRBJ2-3; D uncertain. CDR1 is LGHDT, CDR2 YNNKEL, per germline (reference sequence). The CDR3 spans 12 residues. V was shortened by 6 bases and J by 0 bases, with 4 bases between the two germline ends. The DNA of the CDR3 is TGTGCCAGCAGTGTCAGCACAGATACGCAGTATTTT. Translated: CASSVSTDTQYF.

This clonotype was counted many times. This sequence joins TRBV6-5 and TRBJ2-5; TRBD2 might be the D (6 bases). This CDR3 spans 15 amino acids. With 0 bases removed from V and 0 bases from J, the gap between germline ends came to 8 bases. Germline-derived CDR1 and CDR2 are MNHEY and SVGAGI. CDR3 DNA sequence: TGTGCCAGCAGTTACTCCCAGCGGGACCAAGAGACCCAGTACTTC. It codes for CASSYSQRDQETQYF.

This clonotype showed up just a few times. This chain uses TRBV7-3 with TRBJ2-5, with 7 bases fitting TRBD2. Germline CDR1 reads SGHTA; CDR2 reads FQGTGA. With 5 bases clipped from V and 9 bases from J, the junction kept 12 bases outside the gene matches. The CDR3 contains 14 residues. The CDR3 DNA is TGTGCCAGCAGCCCAGGGACTACCCCCCTGGCCCAGTACTTC. Protein: CASSPGTTPLAQYF.

This clonotype is termed medium-sized. The rearrangement joins TRBV11-2 to TRBJ2-1, with a weak D call TRBD2 (6 bases). CDR3 size: 17 residues. CDR1 is SGHAT, CDR2 FQNNGV, per germline. Trimming pared 5 bases from V and 4 bases from J, leaving 21 bases between. The CDR3 nucleotides are TGTGCCAGCAGCCCCCGCTACCTAGGCGGGGAGTACAATGAGCAGTTCTTC. Its protein is CASSPRYLGGEYNEQFF.

By share of the sample, this clonotype is medium-sized. The chain links TRBV30 to TRBJ1-2; the D gene is possibly TRBD1 (5 bases). V dropped 4 bases and J dropped 3 bases, with 27 bases sitting between them. Per germline, CDR1 GTSNPN and CDR2 SVGIG (reference sequence). The CDR3 is 18 residues long. CDR3 loop: CAWKSISLGRTGYYGYTF. The CDR3 DNA reads as TGTGCCTGGAAATCAATATCGCTGGGGAGAACAGGATACTATGGCTACACCTTC.

Ten or more counts support this clonotype. V usage is TRBV20-1 and J usage is TRBJ2-1, with 8 bases fitting TRBD2. The V and J ends lost 2 bases and 4 bases, in that order; junction bases with no gene match: 7. The CDR3 runs to 15 residues. CDR1 DFQATT and CDR2 SNEGSKA come from the germline V gene (reference sequence). The CDR3 DNA follows: TGCAGTGCTAGACTTGGCGCGGGGGGTTACAATGAGCAGTTCTTC. Its translation: CSARLGAGGYNEQFF.